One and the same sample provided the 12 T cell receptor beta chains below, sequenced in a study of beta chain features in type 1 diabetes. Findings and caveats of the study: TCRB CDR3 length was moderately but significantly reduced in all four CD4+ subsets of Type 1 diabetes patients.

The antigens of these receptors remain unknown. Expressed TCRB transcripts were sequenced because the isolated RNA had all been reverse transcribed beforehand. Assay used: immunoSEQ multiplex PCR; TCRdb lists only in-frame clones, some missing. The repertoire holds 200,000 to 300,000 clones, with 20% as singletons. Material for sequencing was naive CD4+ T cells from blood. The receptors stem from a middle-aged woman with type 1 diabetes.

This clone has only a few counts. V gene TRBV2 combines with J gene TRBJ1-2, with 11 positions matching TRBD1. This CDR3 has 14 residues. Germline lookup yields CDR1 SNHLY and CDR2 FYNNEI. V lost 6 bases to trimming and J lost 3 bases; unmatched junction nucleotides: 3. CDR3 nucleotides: TGTGCCAGCAGCCCGGGACAGGGGGACTATGGCTACACCTTC. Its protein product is CASSPGQGDYGYTF. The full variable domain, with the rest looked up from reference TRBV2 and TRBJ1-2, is EPEVTQTPSHQVTQMGQEVILRCVPISNHLYFYWYRQILGQKVEFLVSFYNNEISEKSEIFDDQFSVERPDGSNFTLKIRSTKLEDSAMYFCASSPGQGDYGYTFGSGTRLTVV.

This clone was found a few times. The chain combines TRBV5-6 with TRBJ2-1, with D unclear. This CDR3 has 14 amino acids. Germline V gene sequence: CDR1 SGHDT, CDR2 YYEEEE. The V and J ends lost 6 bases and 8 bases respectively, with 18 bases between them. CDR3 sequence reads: CASTLLGNPDEQFF. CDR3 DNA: TGTGCCAGCACCCTGTTGGGCAACCCCGATGAGCAGTTCTTC.

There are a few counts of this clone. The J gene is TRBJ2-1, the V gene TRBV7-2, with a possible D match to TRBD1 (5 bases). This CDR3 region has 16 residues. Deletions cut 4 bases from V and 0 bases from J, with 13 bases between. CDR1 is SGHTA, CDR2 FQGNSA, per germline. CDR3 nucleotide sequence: TGTGCCAGCAGCTCCAGGGCCAGGCTCTCCTACAATGAGCAGTTCTTC. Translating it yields CASSSRARLSYNEQFF.

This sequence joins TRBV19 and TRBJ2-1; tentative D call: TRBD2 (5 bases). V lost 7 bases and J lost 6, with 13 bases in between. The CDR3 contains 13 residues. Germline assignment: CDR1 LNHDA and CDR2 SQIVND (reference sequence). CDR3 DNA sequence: TGTGCCAGTAAGCAGCGGAGCCGCAATGAGCAGTTCTTC. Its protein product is CASKQRSRNEQFF.

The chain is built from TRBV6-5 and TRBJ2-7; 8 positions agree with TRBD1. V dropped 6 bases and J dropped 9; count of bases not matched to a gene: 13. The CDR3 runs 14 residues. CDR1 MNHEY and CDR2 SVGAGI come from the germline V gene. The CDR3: CASRPTGVGRVQYF. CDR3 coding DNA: TGTGCCAGCAGACCGACAGGGGTGGGGCGGGTGCAGTACTTC.

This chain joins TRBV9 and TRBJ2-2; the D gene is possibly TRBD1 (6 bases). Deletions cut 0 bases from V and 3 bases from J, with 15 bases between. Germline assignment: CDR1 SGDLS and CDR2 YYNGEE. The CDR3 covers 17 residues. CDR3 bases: TGTGCCAGCAGCGTAGGAGGGACATCCGCCTACACCGGGGAGCTGTTTTTT. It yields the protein CASSVGGTSAYTGELFF.

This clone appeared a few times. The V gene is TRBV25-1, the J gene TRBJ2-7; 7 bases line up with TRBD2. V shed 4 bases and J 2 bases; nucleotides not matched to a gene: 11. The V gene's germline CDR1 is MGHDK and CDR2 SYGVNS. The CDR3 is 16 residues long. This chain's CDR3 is CASSVPGRKGPYEQYF. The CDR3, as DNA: TGTGCCAGCAGTGTTCCCGGGAGGAAGGGCCCCTACGAGCAGTACTTC.

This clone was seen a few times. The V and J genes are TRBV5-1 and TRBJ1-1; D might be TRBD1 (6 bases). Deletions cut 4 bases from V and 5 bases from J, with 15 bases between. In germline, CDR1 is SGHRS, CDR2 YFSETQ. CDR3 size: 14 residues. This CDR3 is CASSITGFWTEAFF. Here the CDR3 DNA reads TGCGCCAGCAGCATAACAGGGTTTTGGACTGAAGCTTTCTTT.

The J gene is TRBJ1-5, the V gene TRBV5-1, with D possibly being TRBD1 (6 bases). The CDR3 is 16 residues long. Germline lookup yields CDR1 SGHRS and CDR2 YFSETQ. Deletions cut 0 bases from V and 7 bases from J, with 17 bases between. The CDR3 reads CASSLVRGALGQPQHF. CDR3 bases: TGCGCCAGCAGCTTGGTTCGGGGGGCCTTGGGCCAGCCCCAGCATTTT.

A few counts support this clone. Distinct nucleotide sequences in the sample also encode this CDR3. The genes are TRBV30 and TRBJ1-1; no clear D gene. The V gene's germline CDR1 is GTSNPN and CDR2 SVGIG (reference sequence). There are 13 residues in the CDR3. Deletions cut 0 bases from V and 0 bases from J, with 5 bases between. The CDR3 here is CAWSVSLNTEAFF. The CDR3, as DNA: TGTGCCTGGAGTGTTTCCTTGAACACTGAAGCTTTCTTT. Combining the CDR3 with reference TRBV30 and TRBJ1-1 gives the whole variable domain SQTIHQWPATLVQPVGSPLSLECTVEGTSNPNLYWYRQAAGRGLQLLFYSVGIGQISSEVPQNLSASRPQDRQFILSSKKLLLSDSGFYLCAWSVSLNTEAFFGQGTRLTVV.

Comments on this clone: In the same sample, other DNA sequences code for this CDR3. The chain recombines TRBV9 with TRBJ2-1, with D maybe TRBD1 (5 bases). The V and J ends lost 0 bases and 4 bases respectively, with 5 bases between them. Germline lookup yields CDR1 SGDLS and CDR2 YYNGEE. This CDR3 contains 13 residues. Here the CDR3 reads CASSVGQYNEQFF. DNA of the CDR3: TGTGCCAGCAGCGTAGGACAGTACAATGAGCAGTTCTTC.

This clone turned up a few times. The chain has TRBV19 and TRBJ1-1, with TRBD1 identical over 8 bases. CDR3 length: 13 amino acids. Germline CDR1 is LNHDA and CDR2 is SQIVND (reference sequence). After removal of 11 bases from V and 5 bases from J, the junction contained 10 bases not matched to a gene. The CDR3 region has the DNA TGTGCCGCACAGGACAGGGTAGGAACTGAAGCTTTCTTT. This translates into CAAQDRVGTEAFF.